The T cell receptor beta chain under discussion was sequenced for a study of blood T cell repertoires in COVID-19. Study-wide context: Nucleic acid was either cDNA or gDNA, and it came from T cells, B-cell-depleted T cells, or PBMCs.

TCRdb's copy holds only in-frame clones and misses some; the assay was immunoSEQ multiplex PCR. The data hold a few hundred thousand clones, with approximately 88% observed a single time. The sequence derives from a woman aged 18-30 years who had recovered from COVID-19. Source material: PBMCs or T cells enriched from blood (not recorded which).

The CDR3 DNA sequence: TGCGCCAGCAGCCAAGATAGGGGCAGTGGACTAGCGGAGACCTTGGCCTACGAGCAGTACTTC. Encoded protein: CASSQDRGSGLAETLAYEQYF. The V call is TRBV4-3, the J call TRBJ2-7; 10 bases are a match to TRBD2. The CDR3 has 21 residues. J gave up 2 bases and V 0 bases, and 19 bases lay outside the gene matches. Germline-derived CDR1 and CDR2 are LGHNA and YSLEER.